The 10 T cell receptor beta chains below were found in one sample sequenced in a study of identical twins. TCRdb reanalysed the 5' RACE reads using MiXCR and keeps one entry per CDR3 protein. This sample has 1.5 million to 2 million distinct CDR3 sequences, with less than 35% found just once. Material for sequencing was cord blood. All receptors come from a newborn girl in good health.

The rearrangement uses TRBV3-1 and TRBJ2-3; 11 nucleotides align to TRBD2. Per germline, CDR1 LGHDT and CDR2 YNNKEL (reference sequence). The CDR3 contains 15 residues. The J segment lost 4 bases and the V segment lost 2 bases, leaving 2 bases of the junction unmatched. CDR3 sequence: CASSQKLAGADTQYF. The CDR3 nucleotides read TGTGCCAGCAGCCAAAAACTAGCGGGGGCAGATACGCAGTATTTT.

This chain joins TRBV20-1 and TRBJ2-7, with 7 bases fitting TRBD2. The ends lost 3 bases at V and 0 bases at J; junction bases unmatched: 5. The CDR3 contains 14 residues. The V gene's germline CDR1 is DFQATT and CDR2 SNEGSKA (reference sequence). CDR3 sequence: CSASDGGSSYEQYF. The CDR3 DNA follows: TGCAGTGCTAGTGACGGCGGGAGCTCCTACGAGCAGTACTTC.

The chain recombines TRBV20-1 with TRBJ2-1; the match to TRBD2 covers 10 bases. This CDR3 contains 16 residues. Germline lookup yields CDR1 DFQATT and CDR2 SNEGSKA (reference sequence). Trimming at V came to 0 bases and at J to 0 bases, leaving 2 bases not matched to a gene. CDR3 sequence reads: CSARDWTSGSYNEQFF. In nucleotides, the CDR3 is TGCAGTGCTAGAGACTGGACTAGCGGCTCCTACAATGAGCAGTTCTTC.

J is TRBJ2-1 and V is TRBV6-1; D remains unclear. CDR1 and CDR2 (germline): MNHNS, SASEGT. CDR3 length equals 15 residues. Trimming removed 11 bases from V and 3 bases from J, with 20 bases in between. The DNA for the CDR3 is TGTGCCGGTTCCGCGGCGCGTTTGGGCTACAATGAGCAGTTCTTC. Protein product: CAGSAARLGYNEQFF.

As regards this clonotype: A junction end diverges from the germline sequence, so it may reflect a read error. The chain employs TRBV5-5 and TRBJ2-7, with D maybe TRBD2 (5 bases). The length of the CDR3 is 12 residues. Per germline, CDR1 SGHKS and CDR2 YYEKEE (reference sequence). DNA of the CDR3: TGTGCCGGCAGCTCAGGAGGTTACGAGCAGTACTTC. Its protein is CAGSSGGYEQYF.

This clonotype was observed a handful of times. The genes are TRBV24-1 and TRBJ2-3, with D tentatively TRBD2 (5 bases). The CDR3 loop spans 14 amino acids. CDR1 and CDR2 from the germline V gene are KGHDR and SFDVKD. Trimming took 10 bases from V and 0 from J, leaving 13 bases between them. In DNA form, the CDR3 reads TGTGCCACAGGAGGCGGATTTAGCACAGATACGCAGTATTTT. Residues: CATGGGFSTDTQYF.

This clonotype was detected a few times. This rearrangement joins TRBV6-5 to TRBJ2-3; D might be TRBD1 or TRBD2, each matching 5 bases. Trimming took off 6 bases at V and 1 base at J, with 11 bases between the two ends. The CDR3 totals 14 residues. Germline CDR1 MNHEY, CDR2 SVGAGI. The CDR3 sequence is CASRPGRGTDTQYF. The DNA for the CDR3 is TGTGCCAGCAGACCAGGGCGGGGCACAGATACGCAGTATTTT.

As to this clonotype: The junction departs from germline at one end; a sequencing error may be responsible. This chain connects TRBV3-1 to TRBJ1-2; D ambiguous. The CDR3 totals 14 residues. The germline V gene has CDR1 LGHDT and CDR2 YNNKEL (reference sequence). CDR3 in DNA: TGCGCCAGCAGCCAAGGGCGGCAAAACTATGGCTACACCTTC. As protein: CASSQGRQNYGYTF.

The rearrangement uses TRBV19 and TRBJ1-1; D might be TRBD1 (5 bases). The CDR3 spans 16 residues. V lost 3 bases to trimming and J lost 4 bases, with 18 bases between them. Germline CDR1 reads LNHDA; CDR2 reads SQIVND (reference sequence). The CDR3 nucleotides read TGTGCCAGTAGTATCAGGGCAGCCGCCCCGGCCACTGAAGCTTTCTTT. It is translated as CASSIRAAAPATEAFF.

This chain uses TRBV20-1 with TRBJ1-6; D is unclear. Trimming removed 1 base from V and 7 bases from J, with 17 bases in between. Looked up from germline, CDR1 is DFQATT and CDR2 is SNEGSKA (reference sequence). This CDR3 is built from 16 residues. CDR3 loop: CSARGAREPRNSPLHF. In DNA, the CDR3 is TGCAGTGCTAGAGGCGCCCGGGAGCCCAGGAATTCACCCCTCCACTTT.